This TCR beta chain was captured in a study of long-term antiretroviral therapy in people with HIV. It was version v3.0 of the immunoSEQ assay that was run at survey level. The method was immunoSEQ multiplex PCR; TCRdb's version includes in-frame clones alone and lacks a portion of them. The table lists about 25,000 clones, around 88% of them singletons, with 5% to 6.5% in the top ten. Germline V lookup: CDR1 SGHVS, CDR2 FNYEAQ. V lost 3 bases and J lost 6; bases outside the gene matches: 5. CDR3 length: 14 residues. The sequenced sample was unsorted PBMCs, obtained less than 4.7 years after starting antiretroviral therapy. The gene calls are TRBV7-6 and TRBJ2-7; 10 bases agree with TRBD2. This clonotype was sampled from a man aged 30 to 39 with HIV. The CDR3 here is CASSLLLAGSEQYF. CDR3 in DNA: TGTGCCAGCAGCTTGCTACTAGCGGGATCCGAGCAGTACTTC.